One sample yielded the 17 T cell receptor beta chains listed below, sequenced in a study of blood T cells in healthy people across ages. With a J-beta primer mix and a sample-barcoded 5' primer, a second PCR ran about 6 to 11 cycles. TCRdb re-called the 5' RACE reads with MiXCR, one entry per CDR3 protein. The sample has approximately 900,000 distinct CDR3 sequences, about 44% seen once. The sample consisted of blood. The receptors here all came from a man aged 25-45 years in good health.

The V call is TRBV7-9, the J call TRBJ2-1, with TRBD2 matching 7 bases. In germline, CDR1 is SEHNR, CDR2 FQNEAQ (reference sequence). The CDR3 is made up of 20 amino acids. V was pared by 6 bases and J by 3 bases, with 23 bases of the junction left unmatched. The CDR3 protein is CASSQGSGRESSGYYNEQFF. The DNA for the CDR3 is TGTGCCAGCAGTCAAGGGTCTGGCAGGGAGTCTAGCGGCTACTACAATGAGCAGTTCTTC.

This clonotype was counted only a few times. This sequence joins TRBV10-3 and TRBJ1-2; 8 bases match TRBD1. V was pared by 2 bases and J by 7 bases, with 9 bases of the junction left unmatched. This CDR3 contains 15 residues. The V gene's germline CDR1 is ENHRY and CDR2 SYGVKD. The CDR3 region has the DNA TGTGCCATCAGTGAGGACAGGGGATTAGAAGGTGGCTACACCTTC. Translated: CAISEDRGLEGGYTF.

This rearrangement joins TRBV2 to TRBJ1-5, with D unclear. Trimming took 6 bases from V and 5 from J, leaving 8 bases between them. The CDR3 contains 12 residues. CDR1 is SNHLY and CDR2 is FYNNEI in the germline V gene. The CDR3 region is CASSQIDQPQHF. The CDR3 DNA follows: TGTGCCAGCAGCCAGATTGATCAGCCCCAGCATTTT.

This chain connects TRBV4-3 to TRBJ2-1; TRBD2 aligns across 12 bases. The J segment lost 9 bases and the V segment lost 4 bases, leaving 22 bases of the junction unmatched. The CDR3 is 20 amino acids. Germline CDR1 LGHNA, CDR2 YSLEER. This chain's CDR3 is CASSPQTRGRVLAGGSEQFF. The CDR3 DNA is TGCGCCAGCAGCCCGCAAACCAGGGGGCGCGTACTAGCGGGAGGAAGTGAGCAGTTCTTC.

This chain connects TRBV12-3 or TRBV12-4 to TRBJ1-2; maybe TRBD1 (5 bases). The CDR3 is made up of 15 amino acids. Trimming pared 6 bases from V and 8 bases from J, leaving 22 bases between. The CDR3 sequence is CASRAGTRHIMGYTF. The CDR3 region has the DNA TGTGCCAGCAGGGCCGGGACCCGACATATTATGGGCTACACCTTC.

This chain joins TRBV19 and TRBJ1-5; a weak D match, TRBD1 (5 bases). Between the trimmed V and J ends, which lost 5 bases and 6 bases, there was a span of 20 bases. Germline V lookup: CDR1 LNHDA, CDR2 SQIVND (reference sequence). This CDR3 contains 16 residues. Here the CDR3 reads CASSLGRQAQGQPQHF. CDR3 coding DNA: TGTGCCAGTAGTCTGGGGCGCCAGGCCCAGGGTCAGCCCCAGCATTTT.

The chain is built from TRBV7-2 and TRBJ2-3; D perhaps matches TRBD2 (7 bases). The ends were cut back, 4 bases at V and 9 bases at J, with 17 bases in the middle. This CDR3 has 14 amino acids. The V gene's germline CDR1 is SGHTA and CDR2 FQGNSA. The CDR3 protein is CASSSNPQGGTQYF. CDR3 bases: TGTGCCAGCAGCTCCAACCCACAGGGAGGGACGCAGTATTTT.

J is TRBJ2-1 and V is TRBV12-3 or TRBV12-4; D may be TRBD2 (6 bases). CDR3 length: 12 amino acids. The germline V and J ends were trimmed by 1 base and 11 bases, with 9 bases remaining between them. CDR3 region: CASSLVREKQFF. The DNA of the CDR3 is TGTGCCAGCAGTTTAGTTCGGGAGAAGCAGTTCTTC.

CDR3 bases: TGCGCCAGCAGCGACGGGACAGGGCAAAATCAGCCCCAGCATTTT. Its translation is CASSDGTGQNQPQHF. This chain connects TRBV5-1 to TRBJ1-5; 9 nucleotides agree with TRBD1. Germline assignment: CDR1 SGHRS and CDR2 YFSETQ. CDR3 length equals 15 residues. V trimming: 4 bases; J trimming: 4 bases; junction bases outside the gene matches: 6. Drawing the rest from reference TRBV5-1 and TRBJ1-5, the complete variable domain is KAGVTQTPRYLIKTRGQQVTLSCSPISGHRSVSWYQQTPGQGLQFLFEYFSETQRNKGNFPGRFSGRQFSNSRSEMNVSTLELGDSALYLCASSDGTGQNQPQHFGDGTRLSIL.

This clonotype was detected only a few times. CDR3 loop: CASSTGTAANYGYTF. The CDR3 DNA reads as TGTGCCAGCAGCACGGGGACAGCAGCTAACTATGGCTACACCTTC. The V call is TRBV7-2, the J call TRBJ1-2; 7 bases align to TRBD1. Germline CDR1 SGHTA, CDR2 FQGNSA. The CDR3 covers 15 residues. The junction had 6 bases not matched to a gene; V was cut back by 5 bases and J by 0 bases.

The gene calls are TRBV12-3 or TRBV12-4 and TRBJ1-4; D might be TRBD1 (5 bases). The germline V and J ends were trimmed by 7 bases and 7 bases, with 19 bases remaining between them. The CDR3 length is 15 residues. The CDR3 nucleotides read TGTGCCAGCACCCTTCCCCAGGGTAAGGGTGAAAAACTGTTTTTT. This translates into CASTLPQGKGEKLFF.

The chain couples TRBV4-1 to TRBJ1-5; D call uncertain. CDR1 is MGHRA, CDR2 YSYEKL, per germline. The ends were cut back, 5 bases at V and 4 bases at J, with 15 bases in the middle. The CDR3 loop spans 15 amino acids. The CDR3 here is CASSISDGRNQPQHF. CDR3 bases: TGCGCCAGCAGCATCTCCGATGGTAGGAATCAGCCCCAGCATTTT.

This rearrangement joins TRBV27 to TRBJ2-7, with 7 nucleotides matching TRBD1. Germline values: CDR1 MNHEY, CDR2 SMNVEV (reference sequence). Trimming at V came to 5 bases and at J to 8 bases, leaving 12 bases not matched to a gene. CDR3 length: 14 residues. CDR3 sequence: CASSTPTGEEKQYF. For the CDR3, the DNA is TGTGCCAGCAGTACGCCCACAGGGGAAGAAAAGCAGTACTTC.

This clonotype showed up many times. V gene TRBV28 combines with J gene TRBJ2-3; 7 nucleotides line up with TRBD1. From germline, CDR1 is MDHEN and CDR2 SYDVKM. There are 14 residues in the CDR3. The ends lost 3 bases at V and 2 bases at J; junction bases unmatched: 2. The CDR3 protein is CASSLGQITDTQYF. The CDR3 DNA follows: TGTGCCAGCAGTTTGGGACAGATCACAGATACGCAGTATTTT.

In this sample, this clonotype turned up a few times. J is TRBJ2-7 and V is TRBV11-3; the D is unclear. Germline CDR1 is SGHNT and CDR2 is YENEEA. The CDR3 is 14 amino acids. With 4 bases removed from V and 0 bases from J, the gap between germline ends came to 10 bases. CDR3 sequence: CASSSYGLSYEQYF. The CDR3 DNA reads as TGTGCCAGCAGCTCTTACGGCCTCTCCTACGAGCAGTACTTC.

There are a few counts of this clonotype. The genes are TRBV7-9 and TRBJ2-5; 8 bases map to TRBD1. Trimming took 4 bases from V and 11 from J; bases not matched to a gene: 15. Germline lookup yields CDR1 SEHNR and CDR2 FQNEAQ (reference sequence). The CDR3 consists of 15 residues. The CDR3 sequence is CASSSPDRALGEQYF. CDR3 nucleotide sequence: TGTGCCAGCAGCTCCCCGGACAGGGCGCTGGGAGAGCAGTACTTC.

This clonotype was counted only a few times. The V and J genes are TRBV29-1 and TRBJ2-1; 9 bases match TRBD1. Trimming took 6 bases from V and 7 from J; bases not matched to a gene: 10. Germline assignment: CDR1 SQVTM and CDR2 ANQGSEA. This CDR3 is built from 14 residues. The CDR3 spells CSVGLGQGVNEQFF. CDR3 bases: TGCAGCGTAGGATTGGGACAGGGTGTGAATGAGCAGTTCTTC.